A selection of T cell receptor beta chains follows, all from one sample in a study of CD8 T cells in ankylosing spondylitis. TCRdb re-analysed the 5' RACE reads in MiXCR, keeping a single row per CDR3 protein. The sample includes a few hundred thousand distinct CDR3 sequences, over 9.5% of them seen just once. The sequencing input was blood, either unsorted or a sorted T cell fraction (not recorded which). All receptors derive from a male donor with ankylosing spondylitis or in good health (not recorded which). Each CDR3 is given with its conserved first and last residue. Clone size is stated in some rows and not others, as once, few, many or a class when expanded.

j_call,v_call,clone_size,cdr3_aa
TRBJ2-7,TRBV7-9,-,CASSLKEGGTYEQYF
TRBJ1-5,TRBV20-1,many,CSAARSNQPQHF
TRBJ2-3,TRBV5-1,-,CASSLEAAGSTDTQYF
TRBJ2-3,TRBV5-1,many,CASSLVSGDPSTDTQYF
TRBJ1-6,TRBV12-3/TRBV12-4,many,CASSEDRGYNSPLHF
TRBJ2-2,TRBV12-3/TRBV12-4,-,CASSFGGQSTGELFF
TRBJ2-2,TRBV7-3,-,CASSLQGGNTGELFF
TRBJ2-1,TRBV3-1,many,CASSPNRDMRLEFF
TRBJ2-2,TRBV11-2,many,CASSLEQGNTGELFF
TRBJ1-2,TRBV6-5,-,CASTGQASGYTF
TRBJ2-2,TRBV5-1,many,CASSPMGSGELFF
TRBJ2-5,TRBV24-1,many,CATSDSRETQYF
TRBJ2-5,TRBV7-7,few,CASSGETGSKETQYF
TRBJ2-7,TRBV3-1,-,CASSQGGAGWLEQYF
TRBJ2-5,TRBV7-9,few,CASSRRQGAVETQYF
TRBJ2-1,TRBV28,-,CASSLPRDYATVF